The T cell receptor beta chain under discussion was sequenced for a study of shared clonotypes between healthy human individuals (TCRdb year 2020). Context from the whole study: A couple of women and a few men aged 18 to 49 years were included in the cohort. For each donor, CD4 naive and CD4 memory were each given three plates, CD8 naive was given two plates, and CD8 memory was given one plate. Blood TCR repertoires of about 5 healthy adults were deeply sequenced to estimate repertoire size and the extent of clonotype sharing between individuals. To increase sequencing depth and limit assay-specific biases, TCR repertoire library preparation and sequencing were carried out by different laboratories using diverse techniques. Between about 0.9 and 9 billion PBMCs per donor were obtained by leukapheresis. Study-wide conclusions, independent of this receptor: Rarefaction of sorted-subset datasets indicated incomplete sequencing despite the large sequencing depth. Sharing across a few donors was observed for around 4.8% of naive CD4, under 4% of naive CD8, over 2% of memory CD4, and roughly 0.4% of memory CD8 clonotypes. Naive subsets generally had larger estimated clonotype richness than memory subsets. The genetic and exposure-history diversity represented was limited by the small number of donors. Higher generation probabilities were observed for clonotypes shared by all four sorted-subset donors than for non-shared clonotypes. Sampling was restricted to blood, and TCR repertoires in tissues likely differ from the TCR repertoires found in blood. Pairwise subsampling led to the expectation that sequencing depth would affect the degree of clonotype sharing among donors.

The donors were healthy, HIV-negative adults with no recently reported acute infections or vaccinations. Only Caucasian adults living in Nashville, Tennessee, USA were represented among the donors. CD4+ T cells were enriched through magnetic negative selection, after which naive cells were positively selected on CD45RA and the remaining negative fraction served as the memory subset. Blood was collected by leukapheresis, and PBMCs were isolated by Ficoll-Histopaque density gradient centrifugation and then cryopreserved in liquid nitrogen vapor phase. Purity and quantity of every magnetically sorted T cell population were checked by analytical flow cytometry. From each sorted fraction, genomic DNA was isolated and quantified by UV absorbance on a Nanodrop 2000c. V lost 1 base and J lost 2 bases; the stretch between them is 8 bases long. For CDR1 and CDR2, the germline V gene lists ENHRY and SYGVKD. Counted from cysteine to phenylalanine, this CDR3 has 14 amino acids. The retained sequence is limited to the CDR3, 42 bases, with the frame set at the first base.

TCR CDR3 regions were amplified from genomic DNA by multiplex PCR using the deep immunoSEQ assay. For each cell subset, the extracted genomic DNA was distributed evenly across all wells of several immunoSEQ 96-well plates, and each plate served as one replicate. Each replicate PCR for sorted subsets received about 200 ng genomic DNA, equal to tens of thousands of T cell genomes. Purified libraries were measured with a Qubit 3.0 fluorometer, size-checked on a Bioanalyzer 2100, and measured again with the KAPA Library Quantification kit. A separate single-read 150-cycle Illumina NextSeq 550 flow cell was used to sequence each immunoSEQ 96-well plate. In the source study's methods: Because only junctional sequences without quality scores were contained in the immunoSEQ output, filtering matching that applied to full-length reads could not be performed. Sequences were annotated with PyIR, a Python wrapper for IgBLAST v1.9, and V/J genes and CDR3 were assigned using IMGT germline references. Any read was removed if the V/J assignment was weak (E-value above 1e-6), the CDR3 was missing, or the read contained stop codons, out-of-frame junctions, or ambiguous translated residues. V3J clonotypes were defined as sequences sharing the same inferred V gene, J gene, and CDR3 amino acid sequence. The percentage overlap between two repertoires was calculated by dividing the number of shared unique clonotypes by the size of the smaller repertoire. Repertoire richness was assessed with RTK rarefaction, the Chao1 estimator, and Recon v2.1 estimates of unobserved clonotypes. OLGA was used to compute generation probabilities for all TCRbeta clonotypes that the gDNA method yielded from a handful of donors. The source is immuneACCESS, and TCRdb retained only in-frame sequences with V and J called. Part of the clones is not carried over; for the studies checked, unresolved V genes explain less than half of this, and the remainder is unexplained. V and J calls and clone size are as listed in that table; D and trimming were resolved from the DNA. The sample table contains 2,100,000 or so clones; only one count was recorded for under 97% of them. The leading ten clones occupy approximately 0.13% of the sample.

Worth noting for this clone: Its antigen is unknown. Base-call qualities are not available, and no considerably larger clone is one nucleotide away.

The TCR was taken from a man between 18 and 29 years old in good health. What was sequenced was naive CD4+ T cells sorted from blood. This sample's cell subset or site label indicates: CD45RA+ positively selected. The chain couples TRBV10-3 to TRBJ1-2; the D gene is possibly TRBD1, with 5 bases matching. The nucleotide sequence reads TGTGCCATCAGTGAGTTTCAGGGCAACTATGGCTACACCTTC. Its amino acids are CAISEFQGNYGYTF.